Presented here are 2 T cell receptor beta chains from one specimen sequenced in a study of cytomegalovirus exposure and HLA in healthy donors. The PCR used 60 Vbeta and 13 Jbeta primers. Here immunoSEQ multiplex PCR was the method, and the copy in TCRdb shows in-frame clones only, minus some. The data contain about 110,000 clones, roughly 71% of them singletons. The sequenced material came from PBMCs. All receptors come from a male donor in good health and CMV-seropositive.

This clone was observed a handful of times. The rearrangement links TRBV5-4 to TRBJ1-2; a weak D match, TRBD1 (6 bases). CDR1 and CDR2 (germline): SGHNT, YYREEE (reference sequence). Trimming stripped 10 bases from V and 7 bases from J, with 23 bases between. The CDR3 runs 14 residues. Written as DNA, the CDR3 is TGTGCCGGAAAAGATGACAGGACCGAGGGTGGCTACACCTTC. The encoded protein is CAGKDDRTEGGYTF.

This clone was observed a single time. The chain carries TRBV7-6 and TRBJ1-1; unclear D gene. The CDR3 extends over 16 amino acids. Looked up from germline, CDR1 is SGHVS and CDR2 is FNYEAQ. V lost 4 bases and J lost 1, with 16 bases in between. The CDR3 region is CASSSWNGMQNTEAFF. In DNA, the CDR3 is TGTGCCAGCAGCTCATGGAACGGGATGCAGAACACTGAAGCTTTCTTT.